This record concerns one TCR beta chain sequence. Only in-frame clones appear in the TCRdb table, and some are missing; sequencing was by immunoSEQ multiplex PCR. In the table there are approximately 41,000 clones, about 75% of which are singletons. The data were obtained in a study of radiotherapy plus CTLA-4 blockade in lung cancer. Trimming took off 0 bases at V and 7 bases at J, with 16 bases between the two ends. Germline lookup yields CDR1 GTSNPN and CDR2 SVGIG (reference sequence). The CDR3 covers 15 residues. This clonotype was obtained from a human donor with non-small cell lung cancer who had stable disease on radiotherapy plus ipilimumab. The chain uses TRBV30 and TRBJ1-5; the D gene is possibly TRBD1 (5 bases). The sample in question was peripheral blood, obtained from a patient treated with radiotherapy plus ipilimumab. This CDR3 reads CAWSVRPAGFQPQHF. The CDR3 DNA reads as TGTGCCTGGAGTGTAAGACCCGCAGGGTTCCAGCCCCAGCATTTT.